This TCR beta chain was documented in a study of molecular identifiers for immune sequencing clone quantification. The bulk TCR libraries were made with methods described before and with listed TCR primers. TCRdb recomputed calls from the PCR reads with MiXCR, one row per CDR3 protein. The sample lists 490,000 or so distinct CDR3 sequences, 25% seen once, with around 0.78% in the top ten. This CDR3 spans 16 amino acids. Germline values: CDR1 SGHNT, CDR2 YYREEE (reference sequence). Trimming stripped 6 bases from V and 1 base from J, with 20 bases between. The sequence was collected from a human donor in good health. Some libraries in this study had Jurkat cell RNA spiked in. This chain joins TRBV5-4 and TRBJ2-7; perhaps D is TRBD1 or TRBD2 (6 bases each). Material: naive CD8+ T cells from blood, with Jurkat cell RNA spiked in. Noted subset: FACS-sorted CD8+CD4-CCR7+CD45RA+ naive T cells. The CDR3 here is CASTIQGGDRSYEQYF. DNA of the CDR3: TGTGCCAGCACTATCCAGGGAGGAGACAGGTCCTACGAGCAGTACTTC.